This TCR beta chain stems from a study of blood T cells in healthy people across ages. Study results and limitations: The study found TCR beta diversity correlated strongly with naive T cell percentage. As age increased, TCR beta diversity per million T cells fell in a roughly linear fashion. Diversity estimates from one million T cells were considered underestimates.

Russia was home to the donors, healthy Caucasian individuals aged about 6 to 90. A second PCR, run for about 7 to 11 cycles, used a sample-barcoded 5' primer plus a J-beta primer mix. TCRdb analysed the 5' RACE reads with MiXCR anew, one entry per CDR3 protein. This sample has hundreds of thousands of distinct CDR3 sequences, with nearly 60% found just once. Germline V gene lookup returns CDR1 DFQATT and CDR2 SNEGSKA (reference sequence). This CDR3 region has 11 residues. The junction had 2 bases not matched to a gene; V was cut back by 5 bases and J by 4 bases. In this sample, this clonotype turned up a few times. The antigen is undetermined.

The TCR was taken from a man aged 25 to 40 in good health. The material sequenced was blood. This rearrangement joins TRBV20-1 to TRBJ2-7; the match to TRBD1 covers 7 bases. CDR3 loop: CSAPQGYEQYF. DNA for the CDR3: TGCAGTGCTCCACAGGGGTACGAGCAGTACTTC.